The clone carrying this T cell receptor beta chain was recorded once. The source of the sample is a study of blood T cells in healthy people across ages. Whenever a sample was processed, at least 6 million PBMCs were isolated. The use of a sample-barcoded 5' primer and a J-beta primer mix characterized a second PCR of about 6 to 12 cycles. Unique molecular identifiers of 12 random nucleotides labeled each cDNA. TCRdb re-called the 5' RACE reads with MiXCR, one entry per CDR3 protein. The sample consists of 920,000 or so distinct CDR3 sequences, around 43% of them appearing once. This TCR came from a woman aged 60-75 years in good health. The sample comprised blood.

In DNA form, the CDR3 reads TGTGCCAGTAATAAGCGGGAGGAACATACGCAGTATTTT. As protein: CASNKREEHTQYF. This chain uses TRBV19 with TRBJ2-3; 9 bases align to TRBD2. Germline lookup yields CDR1 LNHDA and CDR2 SQIVND (reference sequence). J lost 7 bases, V lost 7 bases, and 6 bases had no gene match. The CDR3 totals 13 residues.